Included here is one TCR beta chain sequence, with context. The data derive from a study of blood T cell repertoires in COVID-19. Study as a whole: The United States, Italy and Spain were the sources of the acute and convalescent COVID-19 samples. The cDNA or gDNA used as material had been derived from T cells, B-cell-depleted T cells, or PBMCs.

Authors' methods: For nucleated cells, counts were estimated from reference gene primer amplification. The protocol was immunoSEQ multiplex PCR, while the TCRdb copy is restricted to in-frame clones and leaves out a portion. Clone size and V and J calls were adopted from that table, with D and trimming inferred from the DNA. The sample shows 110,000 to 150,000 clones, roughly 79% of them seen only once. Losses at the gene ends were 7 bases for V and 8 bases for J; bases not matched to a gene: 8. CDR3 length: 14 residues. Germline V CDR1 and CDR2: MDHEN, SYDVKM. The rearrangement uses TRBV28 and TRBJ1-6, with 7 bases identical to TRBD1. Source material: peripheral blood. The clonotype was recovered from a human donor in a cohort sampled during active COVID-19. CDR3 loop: CASNTGTVYSPLHF. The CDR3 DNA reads TGTGCCAGCAACACCGGGACAGTCTATTCACCCCTCCACTTT. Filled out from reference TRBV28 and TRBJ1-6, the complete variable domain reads DVKVTQSSRYLVKRTGEKVFLECVQDMDHENMFWYRQDPGLGLRLIYFSYDVKMKEKGDIPEGYSVSREKKERFSLILESASTNQTSMYLCASNTGTVYSPLHFGNGTRLTVT.